The 9 T cell receptor beta chains in this list originate from one sample, sequenced in a study of CD8+CD57+ T cells in acquired aplastic anemia (dated by TCRdb to the late 2010s). Sequencing was carried out with an Illumina HiSeq 2000. Profiling of TCR beta VDJ combinations and CDR3 sequences used genomic DNA as the template. The raw public reads went through TCRdb reprocessing: fastp at Q25, MiXCR clone calling, in-frame beta chains kept. For every CDR3 protein sequence, its rows merge into one entry that carries the most common genes and DNA. The sample table contains 60,000 or so distinct CDR3 sequences; only one count was recorded for 45% to 70% of them. 2% to 3% of the sample rests with the top ten. The sequencing input was sorted CD4+, CD8+, or CD8+CD57+ T cells (not recorded which) from PBMCs. The receptors were sampled from a human donor in good health, serving as a control.

This clonotype appeared a few times. The rearrangement links TRBV9 to TRBJ2-1, with a tentative D call TRBD2 (6 bases). Trimming stripped 1 base from V and 15 bases from J, with 23 bases between. CDR1 is SGDLS and CDR2 is YYNGEE in the germline V gene. This CDR3 region has 15 residues. The CDR3 region is CASSVKAGRVHVRFF. In nucleotides, the CDR3 is TGTGCCAGCAGCGTAAAAGCGGGCAGGGTCCATGTGCGGTTCTTC. The whole variable domain, filled in from reference TRBV9 and TRBJ2-1, reads DSGVTQTPKHLITATGQRVTLRCSPRSGDLSVYWYQQSLDQGLQFLIQYYNGEERAKGNILERFSAQQFPDLHSELNLSSLELGDSALYFCASSVKAGRVHVRFFGPGTRLTVL.

This chain connects TRBV2 to TRBJ1-2; 7 bases match TRBD1. Germline-derived CDR1 and CDR2 are SNHLY and FYNNEI. The CDR3 runs 15 residues. The trim removed 6 bases at V and 4 bases at J, leaving 11 bases unmatched. The CDR3 DNA reads TGTGCCAGCAGACAGGGGTCCGACTTGACCTATGGCTACACCTTC. Residues: CASRQGSDLTYGYTF. Full variable domain (remainder filled in from reference TRBV2 and TRBJ1-2): EPEVTQTPSHQVTQMGQEVILRCVPISNHLYFYWYRQILGQKVEFLVSFYNNEISEKSEIFDDQFSVERPDGSNFTLKIRSTKLEDSAMYFCASRQGSDLTYGYTFGSGTRLTVV.

V usage is TRBV2 and J usage is TRBJ2-1, with 8 bases aligning to TRBD2. The germline V gene encodes CDR1 SNHLY and CDR2 FYNNEI. Trimming cost V 4 bases and J 8 bases; bases outside gene matches: 4. This CDR3 has 13 residues. As DNA, the CDR3 is TGTGCCAGCAGTGGCCTGACTAGCGATGAGCAGTTCTTC. Translation: CASSGLTSDEQFF.

This chain links TRBV12-3 or TRBV12-4 with TRBJ1-5; TRBD1 might be the D (5 bases). V lost 2 bases and J 1 base, leaving 18 bases between the germline ends. This CDR3 region has 18 residues. DNA of the CDR3: TGTGCCAGCAGTTTACATGCGATGGGGACGGTAAGCAATCAGCCCCAGCATTTT. Protein sequence: CASSLHAMGTVSNQPQHF.

This clonotype was observed a handful of times. The rearrangement links TRBV7-9 to TRBJ1-1; maybe TRBD1 (6 bases). V was trimmed by 5 bases and J by 5 bases, leaving 12 bases between them. The germline CDR1 and CDR2 sequences are SEHNR and FQNEAQ (reference sequence). The CDR3 contains 13 residues. The DNA for the CDR3 is TGTGCCAGCAGCGAGCAGGGGAGGACTGAAGCTTTCTTT. It codes for CASSEQGRTEAFF.

This clonotype has more than one count but fewer than ten. The chain joins TRBV29-1 to TRBJ1-1, with a possible D match to TRBD1 (5 bases). Germline loops: CDR1 SQVTM, CDR2 ANQGSEA. CDR3 length: 14 amino acids. Trimming took 6 bases from V and 2 from J, leaving 16 bases between them. CDR3 region: CSVGQGIPNTEAFF. CDR3 bases: TGCAGCGTAGGGCAGGGAATCCCCAACACTGAAGCTTTCTTT.

J is TRBJ1-5 and V is TRBV10-3; TRBD1 matches 8 bases. Germline V lookup: CDR1 ENHRY, CDR2 SYGVKD. J was trimmed by 1 base and V by 10 bases; bases with no gene match: 9. The CDR3 is 15 residues long. In DNA form, the CDR3 reads TGTGCCAGCAGAACGGACAGGGAAAGCAATCAGCCCCAGCATTTT. It is translated as CASRTDRESNQPQHF.

On this clonotype itself: With a much larger clone just one base away, this may be a read error. The chain joins TRBV24-1 to TRBJ2-7; 13 nucleotides line up with TRBD2. This CDR3 comprises 17 residues. Germline V gene lookup returns CDR1 KGHDR and CDR2 SFDVKD. V dropped 6 bases and J dropped 3; count of bases not matched to a gene: 10. The CDR3, as DNA: TGTGCCACCAGTTTATTGGGGACTAGCGGGGTATTCTACGAGCAGTACTTC. Its translation is CATSLLGTSGVFYEQYF.

The rearrangement joins TRBV25-1 to TRBJ1-1; no clear D. Trimming took off 3 bases at V and 8 bases at J, with 7 bases between the two ends. Germline CDR1 reads MGHDK; CDR2 reads SYGVNS. The CDR3 runs to 11 residues. The CDR3 loop is CASSEVAEAFF. In nucleotides, the CDR3 is TGTGCCAGCAGTGAGGTGGCGGAAGCTTTCTTT.